These 17 T cell receptor beta chains share one sample of origin, sequenced in a study of PD-1 blockade in classical Hodgkin lymphoma. Method: immunoSEQ multiplex PCR; TCRdb's copy keeps in-frame clones and lacks some. Here the sample spans around 26,000 clones, 85% to 95% being singletons. Time point indicated: newly diagnosed, previously untreated cHL patient sample. Sequencing was performed on peripheral blood mononuclear cells (PBMCs). Receptor source: a human donor with classical Hodgkin lymphoma.

This chain joins TRBV5-1 and TRBJ2-1; D perhaps matches TRBD2 (6 bases). V lost 2 bases and J 4 bases, leaving 13 bases between the germline ends. Germline V lookup: CDR1 SGHRS, CDR2 YFSETQ. This CDR3 is 15 amino acids long. CDR3 protein: CASSFTGENYNEQFF. In nucleotides, the CDR3 is TGCGCCAGCAGCTTCACGGGGGAGAATTACAATGAGCAGTTCTTC. The complete variable domain, with remaining parts taken from reference TRBV5-1 and TRBJ2-1, reads KAGVTQTPRYLIKTRGQQVTLSCSPISGHRSVSWYQQTPGQGLQFLFEYFSETQRNKGNFPGRFSGRQFSNSRSEMNVSTLELGDSALYLCASSFTGENYNEQFFGPGTRLTVL.

This chain joins TRBV6-1 and TRBJ1-2, with no clear D. CDR3 length equals 15 residues. The germline V gene encodes CDR1 MNHNS and CDR2 SASEGT. Trimming shortened V by 2 bases and J by 8 bases, and 18 bases separated the two germline ends. The CDR3: CASSEFRTHGHGYTF. As DNA, the CDR3 is TGTGCCAGCAGTGAATTTAGAACCCACGGCCACGGCTACACCTTC.

This clone was counted a single time. The chain uses TRBV5-6 and TRBJ1-6, with TRBD1 as a possible D gene (6 bases). This CDR3 contains 13 residues. CDR1 is SGHDT, CDR2 YYEEEE, per germline. Trimming removed 4 bases from V and 9 bases from J, with 11 bases in between. The DNA of the CDR3 is TGTGCCAGCAGCCTCTCCAGGGGTTCACCCCTCCACTTT. It encodes CASSLSRGSPLHF.

This sequence joins TRBV5-6 and TRBJ1-1; weak D call: TRBD1 (5 bases). V lost 2 bases, J lost 10 bases, and 18 bases lay in between. This CDR3 contains 14 residues. The germline V gene encodes CDR1 SGHDT and CDR2 YYEEEE. CDR3 nucleotide sequence: TGTGCCAGCAGCTTTGGATCGTTTGGGGGTGGAGCTTTCTTT. Translation gives CASSFGSFGGGAFF.

The chain recombines TRBV6-5 with TRBJ1-2, with D possibly TRBD1 on 6 matching bases. The CDR3 runs 15 residues. The ends were cut back, 4 bases at V and 0 bases at J, with 12 bases in the middle. The germline V gene encodes CDR1 MNHEY and CDR2 SVGAGI. The CDR3 loop reads CASSSQGFSNYGYTF. The CDR3 DNA is TGTGCCAGCAGTTCCCAGGGGTTTTCTAACTATGGCTACACCTTC.

The chain links TRBV7-2 to TRBJ1-1; D may be TRBD1 (6 bases). Germline V lookup: CDR1 SGHTA, CDR2 FQGNSA. V dropped 5 bases and J dropped 1 base, with 8 bases sitting between them. The CDR3 spans 13 residues. This CDR3 is CASSEQGNTEAFF. CDR3 nucleotides: TGTGCCAGCAGCGAACAGGGGAACACTGAAGCTTTCTTT.

V gene TRBV30 combines with J gene TRBJ2-7; D unclear. Germline assignment: CDR1 GTSNPN and CDR2 SVGIG (reference sequence). This CDR3 is built from 12 residues. The V end lost 1 base, the J end lost 6 bases, and 10 bases lay between the germline ends. As DNA, the CDR3 is TGTGCCTGGAGTGGTGGGAATAGCGAGCAGTACTTC. This translates into CAWSGGNSEQYF.

The rearrangement joins TRBV7-9 to TRBJ1-1, with D unclear. The CDR3 is 15 residues long. The V gene lost 2 bases and the J gene lost 1 base, with 11 bases spanning the gap. Germline V gene data show CDR1 as SEHNR and CDR2 as FQNEAQ (reference sequence). CDR3 bases: TGTGCCAGCAGCTTACTCAGGATTACGAACACTGAAGCTTTCTTT. This gives the protein CASSLLRITNTEAFF.

J is TRBJ1-2 and V is TRBV5-4; 7 bases map to TRBD1. The CDR3 has 15 residues. V dropped 1 base and J dropped 3; count of bases not matched to a gene: 6. CDR1 is SGHNT and CDR2 is YYREEE in the germline V gene (reference sequence). CDR3: CASSLIHRGDYGYTF. In nucleotides, the CDR3 is TGTGCCAGCAGCTTGATCCACAGGGGCGACTATGGCTACACCTTC.

The V and J genes are TRBV15 and TRBJ1-4, with D possibly being TRBD1 (6 bases). With 5 bases removed from V and 7 bases from J, the gap between germline ends came to 20 bases. Germline CDR1 LNHNV, CDR2 YYDKDF (reference sequence). The CDR3 is 16 amino acids. CDR3 region: CATSGRRSGVREKLFF. The CDR3 nucleotides are TGTGCCACCAGCGGAAGGAGGTCAGGGGTTCGTGAAAAACTGTTTTTT.

The chain couples TRBV12-5 to TRBJ2-1; D call uncertain. CDR1 and CDR2 from the germline V gene are LGHNT and FRNRAP. This CDR3 is built from 15 residues. The V gene lost 0 bases and the J gene lost 6 bases, with 12 bases spanning the gap. The CDR3 nucleotides are TGTGCTAGTGGTTTGGTACGGAGTTTGGGCAATGAGCAGTTCTTC. Amino acids: CASGLVRSLGNEQFF.

This sequence joins TRBV18 and TRBJ2-1, with TRBD1 identical over 7 bases. The V segment lost 4 bases and the J segment 7 bases; nucleotides outside the gene matches: 7. This CDR3 comprises 14 residues. Per germline, CDR1 KGHSH and CDR2 LQKENI. CDR3 in DNA: TGTGCCAGCTCACTCCGACAGGGTCGGAATGAGCAGTTCTTC. This gives the protein CASSLRQGRNEQFF. Full variable domain (remainder filled in from reference TRBV18 and TRBJ2-1): NAGVMQNPRHLVRRRGQEARLRCSPMKGHSHVYWYRQLPEEGLKFMVYLQKENIIDESGMPKERFSAEFPKEGPSILRIQQVVRGDSAAYFCASSLRQGRNEQFFGPGTRLTVL.

The CDR3, as DNA: TGCGCCAGCAGCTTGGAGGTCTCCACAGATACGCAGTATTTT. Its protein is CASSLEVSTDTQYF. The rearrangement uses TRBV5-1 and TRBJ2-3; no firm D call. The CDR3 loop spans 14 amino acids. From germline, CDR1 is SGHRS and CDR2 YFSETQ. V was cut by 0 bases and J by 2 bases, with 7 bases left in between.

The rearrangement links TRBV6-5 to TRBJ1-5; D is undetermined. In germline, CDR1 is MNHEY, CDR2 SVGAGI. V lost 2 bases to trimming and J lost 7 bases, with 9 bases between them. The CDR3 spans 13 residues. The CDR3 sequence: CASSYRGEQPQHF. CDR3 nucleotide sequence: TGTGCCAGCAGTTACCGGGGAGAGCAGCCCCAGCATTTT.

This chain uses TRBV7-2 with TRBJ1-6; no clear D. Trimming took off 1 base at V and 5 bases at J, with 15 bases between the two ends. The germline CDR1 and CDR2 sequences are SGHTA and FQGNSA. This CDR3 contains 17 residues. The CDR3, as DNA: TGTGCCAGCAGCTTAGGGAGGGCGGGAACTAATAATTCACCCCTCCACTTT. Translation: CASSLGRAGTNNSPLHF.

This clone was seen only once. V gene TRBV7-6 combines with J gene TRBJ2-7; TRBD1 agrees at 8 bases. CDR3 size: 14 residues. Germline V CDR1 and CDR2: SGHVS, FNYEAQ. Trimming at V came to 5 bases and at J to 1 base, leaving 4 bases not matched to a gene. The CDR3 DNA reads as TGTGCCAGCAGCAAAGGACAGGGTTCCTACGAGCAGTACTTC. It is translated as CASSKGQGSYEQYF.

The rearrangement links TRBV5-1 to TRBJ2-7; 7 bases line up with TRBD2. Looked up from germline, CDR1 is SGHRS and CDR2 is YFSETQ. The V segment lost 4 bases and the J segment 6 bases; nucleotides outside the gene matches: 13. The CDR3 loop spans 15 amino acids. The CDR3 DNA sequence: TGCGCCAGCAGCCCCGCCTCGGGACTATTAAGCGAGCAGTACTTC. It translates to CASSPASGLLSEQYF.